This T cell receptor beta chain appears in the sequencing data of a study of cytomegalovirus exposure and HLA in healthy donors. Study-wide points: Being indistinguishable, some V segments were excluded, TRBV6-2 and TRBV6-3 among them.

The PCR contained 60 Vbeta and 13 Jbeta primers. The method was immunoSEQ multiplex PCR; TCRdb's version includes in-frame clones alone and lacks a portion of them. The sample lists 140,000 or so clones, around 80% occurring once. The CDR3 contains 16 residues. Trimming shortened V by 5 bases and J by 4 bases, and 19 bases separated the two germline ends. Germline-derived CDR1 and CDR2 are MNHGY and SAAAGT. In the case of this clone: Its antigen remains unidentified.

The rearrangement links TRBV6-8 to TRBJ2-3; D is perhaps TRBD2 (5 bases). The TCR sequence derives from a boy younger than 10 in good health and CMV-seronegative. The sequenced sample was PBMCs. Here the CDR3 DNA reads TGTGCCAGCAGTGTACATCCGGAGGCCGTATCAGATACGCAGTATTTT. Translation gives CASSVHPEAVSDTQYF.